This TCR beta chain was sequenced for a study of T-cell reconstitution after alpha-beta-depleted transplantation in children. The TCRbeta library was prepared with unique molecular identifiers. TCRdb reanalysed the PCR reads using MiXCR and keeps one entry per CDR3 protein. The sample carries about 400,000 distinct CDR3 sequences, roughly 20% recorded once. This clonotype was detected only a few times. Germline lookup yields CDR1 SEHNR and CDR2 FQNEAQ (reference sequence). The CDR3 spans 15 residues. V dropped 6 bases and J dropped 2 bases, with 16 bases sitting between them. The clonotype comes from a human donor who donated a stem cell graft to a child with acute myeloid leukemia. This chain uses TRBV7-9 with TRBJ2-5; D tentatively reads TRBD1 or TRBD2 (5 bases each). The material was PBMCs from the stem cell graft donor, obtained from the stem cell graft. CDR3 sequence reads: CASSFGTRRQETQYF. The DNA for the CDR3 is TGTGCCAGCAGTTTCGGGACCAGGAGACAAGAGACCCAGTACTTC.